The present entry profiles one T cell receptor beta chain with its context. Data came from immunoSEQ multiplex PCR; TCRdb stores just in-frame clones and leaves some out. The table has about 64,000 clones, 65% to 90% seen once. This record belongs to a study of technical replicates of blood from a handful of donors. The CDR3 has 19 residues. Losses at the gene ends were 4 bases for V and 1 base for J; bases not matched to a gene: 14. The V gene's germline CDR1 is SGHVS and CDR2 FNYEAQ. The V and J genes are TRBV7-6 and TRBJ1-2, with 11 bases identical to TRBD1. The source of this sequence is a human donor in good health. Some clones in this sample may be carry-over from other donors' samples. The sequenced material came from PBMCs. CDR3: CASSSPPGQGGLNNYGYTF. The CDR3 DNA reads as TGTGCCAGCAGCTCCCCACCGGGACAGGGGGGATTAAATAACTATGGCTACACCTTC.